These 21 T cell receptor beta chains were all obtained from the same sample, sequenced in a study of CD8+CD57+ T cells in acquired aplastic anemia listed by TCRdb under 2018. Data came from an Illumina HiSeq 2000. Genomic DNA was used as template for profiling of TCR beta VDJ combinations and CDR3 sequences. TCRdb ran its own pipeline on the public reads, namely fastp trimming at Q25 and MiXCR clone calling, and kept in-frame beta chains. Every distinct CDR3 protein forms one entry, paired with its most common genes and DNA. This sample is represented by roughly 170,000 distinct CDR3 sequences; 55% to 70% of them were singletons. About 48% of the sample goes to the ten largest clones. Sequenced material: sorted CD4+, CD8+, or CD8+CD57+ T cells (not recorded which) from PBMCs. The receptors stem from a human donor in good health.

The genes are TRBV11-1 and TRBJ2-7; TRBD1 aligns across 11 bases. The V gene end was trimmed by 5 bases and the J gene end by 6 bases; junction bases not matched to a gene: 15. The CDR3 spans 17 residues. CDR1 SGHAT and CDR2 FQDESV come from the germline V gene (reference sequence). The CDR3 DNA sequence: TGTGCCAGCAGCCAAGCGGGGGACAGGGGGATCTCAGGCGAGCAGTACTTC. Residues: CASSQAGDRGISGEQYF. Using reference TRBV11-1 and TRBJ2-7 for the parts outside the CDR3, the full variable domain is EAEVAQSPRYKITEKSQAVAFWCDPISGHATLYWYRQILGQGPELLVQFQDESVVDDSQLPKDRFSAERLKGVDSTLKIQPAELGDSAMYLCASSQAGDRGISGEQYFGPGTRLTVT.

The gene calls are TRBV7-3 and TRBJ2-1; TRBD1 or TRBD2 may be the D gene (6 bases each). Germline CDR1 is SGHTA and CDR2 is FQGTGA. The CDR3 covers 16 residues. V was trimmed by 3 bases and J by 1 base, leaving 13 bases between them. The CDR3 sequence is CASSFRGRGSYNEQFF. DNA for the CDR3: TGTGCCAGCAGCTTTCGGGGGCGGGGATCCTACAATGAGCAGTTCTTC.

This chain connects TRBV10-3 to TRBJ2-2, with unresolved D. This CDR3 region has 15 residues. Deletions cut 3 bases from V and 7 bases from J, with 15 bases between. The V gene's germline CDR1 is ENHRY and CDR2 SYGVKD. CDR3 sequence (DNA): TGTGCCATCAGTGATTTTGTGGGGTTTAGCGGGGAGCTGTTTTTT. Translated, it gives CAISDFVGFSGELFF.

The V call is TRBV5-6, the J call TRBJ1-1; D not resolved. The V gene's germline CDR1 is SGHDT and CDR2 YYEEEE. Trimming removed 4 bases at V and 3 bases at J, with 19 bases between. This CDR3 region has 16 residues. The CDR3 reads CASSHSVGRRDTEAFF. In nucleotides, the CDR3 is TGTGCCAGCAGCCATTCGGTAGGGAGAAGGGACACTGAAGCTTTCTTT.

The chain is built from TRBV7-2 and TRBJ2-3, with D possibly TRBD1 on 5 matching bases. Germline V gives CDR1 SGHTA, CDR2 FQGNSA. V was trimmed by 0 bases and J by 0 bases, leaving 10 bases between them. The CDR3 consists of 16 residues. DNA of the CDR3: TGTGCCAGCAGCTTAGCAGTACAGGCTAGCACAGATACGCAGTATTTT. Protein sequence: CASSLAVQASTDTQYF. Based on the CDR3 plus reference TRBV7-2 and TRBJ2-3, the full variable domain is GAGVSQSPSNKVTEKGKDVELRCDPISGHTALYWYRQSLGQGLEFLIYFQGNSAPDKSGLPSDRFSAERTGGSVSTLTIQRTQQEDSAVYLCASSLAVQASTDTQYFGPGTRLTVL.

This sequence joins TRBV5-6 and TRBJ2-1; 10 bases match TRBD1. There are 15 residues in the CDR3. Germline CDR1 reads SGHDT; CDR2 reads YYEEEE. V lost 2 bases to trimming and J lost 8 bases; unmatched junction nucleotides: 7. CDR3 residues: CASSFRDRGLDEQFF. In DNA, the CDR3 is TGTGCCAGCAGCTTTCGGGACAGGGGCCTGGATGAGCAGTTCTTC. Using reference TRBV5-6 and TRBJ2-1 for the parts outside the CDR3, the full variable domain is DAGVTQSPTHLIKTRGQQVTLRCSPKSGHDTVSWYQQALGQGPQFIFQYYEEEERQRGNFPDRFSGHQFPNYSSELNVNALLLGDSALYLCASSFRDRGLDEQFFGPGTRLTVL.

The chain has TRBV7-2 and TRBJ2-5; either TRBD1 or TRBD2 may supply D (6 bases each). The V and J ends lost 1 base and 5 bases respectively, with 20 bases between them. This CDR3 has 17 residues. The germline V gene has CDR1 SGHTA and CDR2 FQGNSA. CDR3 coding DNA: TGTGCCAGCAGCTTAGGATGGATGTCGGGGGCTGGGGAGACCCAGTACTTC. Its protein is CASSLGWMSGAGETQYF.

The V and J genes are TRBV10-3 and TRBJ1-5; D gene unclear. Germline V gene data show CDR1 as ENHRY and CDR2 as SYGVKD. V shed 10 bases and J shed 1 base, with 8 bases lying between them. This CDR3 comprises 12 residues. Written as DNA, the CDR3 is TGTGCCACCGCGGACAGCAATCAGCCCCAGCATTTT. Its protein is CATADSNQPQHF.

V gene TRBV24-1 combines with J gene TRBJ2-3, with D tentatively TRBD1 or TRBD2 (7 bases each). Germline CDR1 and CDR2: KGHDR and SFDVKD. CDR3 length: 18 residues. The V end was cut by 0 bases, the J end by 2 bases, with 17 bases between. The CDR3 nucleotides read TGTGCCACCAGTGATTTGCCCCAGGGGGGGGGATTCACAGATACGCAGTATTTT. It yields the protein CATSDLPQGGGFTDTQYF.

The V call is TRBV5-8, the J call TRBJ1-1; D remains ambiguous. CDR1 SGHTS and CDR2 YDEGEE come from the germline V gene. Trimming shortened V by 2 bases and J by 8 bases, and 10 bases separated the two germline ends. The CDR3 runs to 12 residues. The CDR3 protein is CASSLGIREAFF. The CDR3 DNA reads as TGTGCCAGCAGCTTAGGGATCAGGGAAGCTTTCTTT.

This clonotype was seen ten or more times. The chain employs TRBV13 and TRBJ2-1; D not resolved. V lost 4 bases to trimming and J lost 3 bases, with 1 base between them. In germline, CDR1 is PRHDT, CDR2 FYEKMQ (reference sequence). The CDR3 sequence is 11 residues long. In DNA form, the CDR3 reads TGTGCCAGCAGCTACTACAATGAGCAGTTCTTC. Protein product: CASSYYNEQFF. Complete variable domain (other parts from reference TRBV13 and TRBJ2-1): AAGVIQSPRHLIKEKRETATLKCYPIPRHDTVYWYQQGPGQDPQFLISFYEKMQSDKGSIPDRFSAQQFSDYHSELNMSSLELGDSALYFCASSYYNEQFFGPGTRLTVL.

The chain recombines TRBV7-9 with TRBJ2-3, with TRBD2 matching 15 bases. The CDR3 spans 18 residues. V gave up 5 bases and J gave up 2 bases; unmatched junction bases: 8. Per the germline V gene, CDR1 is SEHNR and CDR2 is FQNEAQ (reference sequence). The CDR3 nucleotides read TGTGCCAGCAGCCCCGGGACTAGCGGGGGGCTTGCCACAGATACGCAGTATTTT. Protein product: CASSPGTSGGLATDTQYF.

The chain carries TRBV15 and TRBJ1-3; no firm D call. CDR1 is LNHNV, CDR2 YYDKDF, per germline (reference sequence). The V end lost 0 bases, the J end lost 5 bases, and 5 bases lay between the germline ends. This CDR3 is 13 amino acids long. CDR3 region: CATSRDSRNTIYF. The CDR3 bases are TGTGCCACCAGCAGAGATAGTCGAAACACCATATATTTT. Complete variable domain (other parts from reference TRBV15 and TRBJ1-3): DAMVIQNPRYQVTQFGKPVTLSCSQTLNHNVMYWYQQKSSQAPKLLFHYYDKDFNNEADTPDNFQSRRPNTSFCFLDIRSPGLGDTAMYLCATSRDSRNTIYFGEGSWLTVV.

In this sample, this clonotype turned up a few times. The gene calls are TRBV2 and TRBJ2-7; 12 bases line up with TRBD2. Trimming at V came to 6 bases and at J to 5 bases, leaving 8 bases not matched to a gene. Germline values: CDR1 SNHLY, CDR2 FYNNEI. The CDR3 length is 15 residues. CDR3 DNA sequence: TGTGCCAGCAGACGACTAGCGGGAGAACGGAACGAGCAGTACTTC. It encodes CASRRLAGERNEQYF. The entire variable domain, with the rest obtained from reference TRBV2 and TRBJ2-7, is as follows: EPEVTQTPSHQVTQMGQEVILRCVPISNHLYFYWYRQILGQKVEFLVSFYNNEISEKSEIFDDQFSVERPDGSNFTLKIRSTKLEDSAMYFCASRRLAGERNEQYFGPGTRLTVT.

The chain combines TRBV10-3 with TRBJ2-3; 11 positions agree with TRBD2. Germline V gene lookup returns CDR1 ENHRY and CDR2 SYGVKD. The CDR3 sequence is 15 residues long. The V segment lost 6 bases and the J segment 2 bases; nucleotides outside the gene matches: 4. The CDR3 region has the DNA TGTGCCATCAGGGTTAGCGGGGGGGCCACAGATACGCAGTATTTT. Its protein is CAIRVSGGATDTQYF.

The CDR3 sequence is CANLPYEQYF. In DNA, the CDR3 is TGCGCCAACCTCCCCTACGAGCAGTACTTC. V usage is TRBV10-1 and J usage is TRBJ2-7; D is unresolved. This CDR3 is built from 10 residues. CDR1 WNHNN and CDR2 SYGVQD come from the germline V gene (reference sequence). Trimming cost V 10 bases and J 2 bases, with 6 bases left between them.

This clonotype has a single count. This chain links TRBV10-1 with TRBJ2-7; TRBD1 is a possible D gene (6 bases). CDR3 size: 14 residues. Trimming removed 0 bases from V and 1 base from J, with 7 bases in between. Germline V CDR1 and CDR2: WNHNN, SYGVQD (reference sequence). The CDR3 spells CASSESRGSYEQYF. The CDR3 coding sequence is TGCGCCAGCAGTGAGTCCAGGGGTTCCTACGAGCAGTACTTC.

CDR3: CASSLITMGNPFSGNTIYF. CDR3 bases: TGTGCCAGCAGTTTAATCACCATGGGGAACCCCTTCTCTGGAAACACCATATATTTT. V is TRBV28 and J is TRBJ1-3, with unresolved D. The length of the CDR3 is 19 residues. Trimming cost V 2 bases and J 0 bases, with 20 bases left between them. CDR1 and CDR2 from the germline V gene are MDHEN and SYDVKM.

This clonotype was counted many times. V and J are TRBV5-1 and TRBJ2-5; D is ambiguous. The CDR3 extends over 16 amino acids. Germline loops: CDR1 SGHRS, CDR2 YFSETQ. Trimming took 0 bases from V and 1 from J, leaving 13 bases between them. The CDR3 DNA follows: TGCGCCAGCAGCTTGGGACCGATCTTGGTCCAAGAGACCCAGTACTTC. It specifies CASSLGPILVQETQYF. Combining the CDR3 with reference TRBV5-1 and TRBJ2-5 gives the whole variable domain KAGVTQTPRYLIKTRGQQVTLSCSPISGHRSVSWYQQTPGQGLQFLFEYFSETQRNKGNFPGRFSGRQFSNSRSEMNVSTLELGDSALYLCASSLGPILVQETQYFGPGTRLLVL.

The chain is built from TRBV25-1 and TRBJ1-2, with D perhaps TRBD1 (6 bases). CDR1 MGHDK and CDR2 SYGVNS come from the germline V gene. The length of the CDR3 is 17 residues. V was pared by 5 bases and J by 0 bases, with 19 bases between. The CDR3 DNA reads TGTGCCAGCAGTACATACGGGGGCCACCTAACTAACTATGGCTACACCTTC. Translated: CASSTYGGHLTNYGYTF.

The chain couples TRBV2 to TRBJ2-1, with D uncertain. This CDR3 is 13 amino acids long. V lost 4 bases and J lost 5, with 9 bases in between. Germline V gene data show CDR1 as SNHLY and CDR2 as FYNNEI. The CDR3 spells CASSVLGDNEQFF. The CDR3 DNA reads as TGTGCCAGCAGTGTTCTGGGCGACAATGAGCAGTTCTTC. Variable domain in full (rest from reference TRBV2 and TRBJ2-1): EPEVTQTPSHQVTQMGQEVILRCVPISNHLYFYWYRQILGQKVEFLVSFYNNEISEKSEIFDDQFSVERPDGSNFTLKIRSTKLEDSAMYFCASSVLGDNEQFFGPGTRLTVL.